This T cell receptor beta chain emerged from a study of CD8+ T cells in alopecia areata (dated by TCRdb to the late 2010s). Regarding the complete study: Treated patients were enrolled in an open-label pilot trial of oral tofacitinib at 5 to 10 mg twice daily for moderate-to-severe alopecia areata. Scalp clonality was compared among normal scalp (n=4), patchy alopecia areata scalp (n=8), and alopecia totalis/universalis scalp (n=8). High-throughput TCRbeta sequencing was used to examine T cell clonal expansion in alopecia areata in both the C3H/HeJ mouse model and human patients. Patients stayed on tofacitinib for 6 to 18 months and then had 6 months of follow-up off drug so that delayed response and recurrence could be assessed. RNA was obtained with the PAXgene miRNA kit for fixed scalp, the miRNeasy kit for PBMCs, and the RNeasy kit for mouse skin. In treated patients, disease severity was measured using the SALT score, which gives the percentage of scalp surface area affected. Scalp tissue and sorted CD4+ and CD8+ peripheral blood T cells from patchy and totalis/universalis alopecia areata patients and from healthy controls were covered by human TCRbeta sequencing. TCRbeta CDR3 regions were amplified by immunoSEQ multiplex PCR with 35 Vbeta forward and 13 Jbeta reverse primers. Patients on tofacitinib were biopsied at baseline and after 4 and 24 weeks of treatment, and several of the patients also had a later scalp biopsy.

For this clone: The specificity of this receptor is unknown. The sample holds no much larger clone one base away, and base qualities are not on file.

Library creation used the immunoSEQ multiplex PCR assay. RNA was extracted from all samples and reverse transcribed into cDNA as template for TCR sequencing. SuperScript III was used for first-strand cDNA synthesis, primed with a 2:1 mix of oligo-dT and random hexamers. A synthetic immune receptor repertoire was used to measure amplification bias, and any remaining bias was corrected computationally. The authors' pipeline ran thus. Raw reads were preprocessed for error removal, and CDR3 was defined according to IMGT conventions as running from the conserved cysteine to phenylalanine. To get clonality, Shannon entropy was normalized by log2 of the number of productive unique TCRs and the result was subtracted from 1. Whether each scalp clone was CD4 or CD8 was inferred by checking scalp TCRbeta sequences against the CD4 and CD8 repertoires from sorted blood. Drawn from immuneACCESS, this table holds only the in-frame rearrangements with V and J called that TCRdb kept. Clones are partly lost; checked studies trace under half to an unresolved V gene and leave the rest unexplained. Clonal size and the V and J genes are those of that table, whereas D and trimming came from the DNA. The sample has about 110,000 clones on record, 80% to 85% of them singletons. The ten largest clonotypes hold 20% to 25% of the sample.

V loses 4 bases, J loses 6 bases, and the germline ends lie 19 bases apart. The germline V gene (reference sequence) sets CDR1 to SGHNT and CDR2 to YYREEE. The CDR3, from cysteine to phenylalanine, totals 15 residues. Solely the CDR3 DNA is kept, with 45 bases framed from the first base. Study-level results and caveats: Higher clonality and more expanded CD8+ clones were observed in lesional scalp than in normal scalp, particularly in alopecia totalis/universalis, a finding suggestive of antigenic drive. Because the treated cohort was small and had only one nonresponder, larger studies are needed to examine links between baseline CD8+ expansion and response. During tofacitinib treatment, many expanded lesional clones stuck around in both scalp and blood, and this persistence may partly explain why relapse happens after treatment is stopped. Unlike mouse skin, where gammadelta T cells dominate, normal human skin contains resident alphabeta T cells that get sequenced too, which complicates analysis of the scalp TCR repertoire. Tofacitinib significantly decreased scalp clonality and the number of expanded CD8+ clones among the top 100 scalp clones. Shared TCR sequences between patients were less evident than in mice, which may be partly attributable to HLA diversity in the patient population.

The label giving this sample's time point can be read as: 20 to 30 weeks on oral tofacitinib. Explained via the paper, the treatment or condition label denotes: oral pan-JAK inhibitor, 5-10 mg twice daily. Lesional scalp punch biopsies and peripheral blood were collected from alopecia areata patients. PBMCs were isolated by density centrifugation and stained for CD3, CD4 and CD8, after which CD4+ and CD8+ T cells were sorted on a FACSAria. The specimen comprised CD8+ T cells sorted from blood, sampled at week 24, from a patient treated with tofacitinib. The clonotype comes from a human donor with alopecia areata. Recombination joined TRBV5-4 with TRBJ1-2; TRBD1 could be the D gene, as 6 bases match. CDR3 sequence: CASSPPNQGWDGYTF. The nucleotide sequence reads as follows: TGTGCCAGCAGCCCCCCTAATCAGGGGTGGGATGGCTACACCTTC.